The entry that follows covers one TCR beta chain sequence. These data belong to a study of T-cell memory formation after mild COVID-19. Via MiXCR, TCRdb re-called the 5' RACE reads, giving one row per CDR3 protein. The repertoire holds around 450,000 distinct CDR3 sequences, with 20% as singletons. This TCR was recovered from an adult woman who had mild COVID-19 (a few samples of this study predate the infection). Cell type and time point are not known. Material for sequencing was PBMCs or a T cell subset sorted from them (not recorded which).

CDR3 loop: CATSRGAGGNQPQHF. In DNA form, the CDR3 reads TGTGCCACCAGCAGAGGGGCAGGAGGCAATCAGCCCCAGCATTTT. The chain combines TRBV15 with TRBJ1-5; no clear D. The V end lost 1 base, the J end lost 2 bases, and 9 bases lay between the germline ends. This CDR3 comprises 15 residues. Germline V CDR1 and CDR2: LNHNV, YYDKDF (reference sequence).